This is a list of T cell receptor beta chains from one sample in a study of CD8+CD57+ T cells in acquired aplastic anemia. TCRdb redid the calling of the reads with MiXCR, one entry per CDR3 protein. This table holds around 170,000 distinct CDR3 sequences, about 60% found once. Sequencing input: sorted CD4+, CD8+, or CD8+CD57+ T cells (not recorded which) from PBMCs. Every receptor here comes from a human donor in good health. CDR3s include the opening cysteine and the closing phenylalanine or tryptophan. D genes are given only for firm matches. Expanded clones are given a class, and other clones once, few, many or no size at all.

V	D	size	J	CDR3	DNA
TRBV7-9	TRBD2	many	TRBJ2-1	CASSSGLAGGVEQFF	TGTGCCAGCAGCTCGGGACTAGCGGGAGGGGTTGAGCAGTTCTTC
TRBV24-1	TRBD2	few	TRBJ2-1	CATSSTSGNWGEQFF	TGTGCCACCAGTTCAACTAGCGGGAATTGGGGCGAGCAGTTCTTC
TRBV15	TRBD1	once	TRBJ2-7	CATSRTGTEAYEQYF	TGTGCCACCAGCAGAACCGGGACAGAGGCCTACGAGCAGTACTTC
TRBV3-1	.	.	TRBJ1-2	CASSQLGFHGYTF	TGTGCCAGCAGCCAACTTGGTTTTCATGGCTACACCTTC
TRBV7-2	.	.	TRBJ2-5	CASRKAPGQQETQYF	TGTGCCAGCAGGAAGGCCCCGGGACAACAAGAGACCCAGTACTTC
TRBV7-9	.	.	TRBJ2-7	CASSWGASTGERDSYEQYF	TGTGCCAGCAGCTGGGGGGCAAGCACCGGGGAGCGGGACTCCTACGAGCAGTACTTC
TRBV10-3	TRBD1	.	TRBJ1-6	CAISDPRGNNSPLHF	TGTGCCATCAGTGACCCCAGGGGGAACAATTCACCCCTCCACTTT
TRBV20-1	.	.	TRBJ1-1	CSASGTYEAFF	TGCAGTGCTAGCGGGACCTACGAAGCTTTCTTT
TRBV10-3	TRBD1	.	TRBJ2-7	CAISEGTGTYEQYF	TGTGCCATCAGTGAAGGGACAGGGACCTACGAGCAGTACTTC
TRBV7-8	.	few	TRBJ1-3	CASSPLLGGNTIYF	TGTGCCAGCAGCCCACTGCTCGGGGGAAACACCATATATTTT
TRBV5-1	TRBD1	.	TRBJ1-2	CASSTEGDRQPGGYTF	TGCGCCAGCAGCACCGAGGGGGACAGGCAACCGGGCGGCTACACCTTC
TRBV20-1	.	many	TRBJ2-1	CSASRGGIAVNEQFF	TGCAGTGCTAGTAGAGGTGGGATCGCGGTAAATGAGCAGTTCTTC
TRBV20-1	.	.	TRBJ2-5	CSAKRLGGVETQYF	TGCAGTGCTAAAAGACTAGGGGGCGTAGAGACCCAGTACTTC